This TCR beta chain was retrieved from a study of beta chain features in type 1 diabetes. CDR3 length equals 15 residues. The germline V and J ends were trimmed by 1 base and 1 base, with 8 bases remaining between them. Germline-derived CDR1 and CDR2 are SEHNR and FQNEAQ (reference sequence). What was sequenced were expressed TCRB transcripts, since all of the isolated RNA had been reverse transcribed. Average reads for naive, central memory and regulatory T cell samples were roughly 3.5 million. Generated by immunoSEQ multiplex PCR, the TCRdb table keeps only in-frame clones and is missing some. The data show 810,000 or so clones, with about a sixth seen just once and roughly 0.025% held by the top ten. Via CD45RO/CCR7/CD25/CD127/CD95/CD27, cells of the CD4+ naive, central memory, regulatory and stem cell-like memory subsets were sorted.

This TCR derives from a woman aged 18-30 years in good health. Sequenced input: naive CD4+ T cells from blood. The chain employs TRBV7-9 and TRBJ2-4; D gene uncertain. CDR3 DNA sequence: TGTGCCAGCAGCTTAGTTGCGCCTGCCAAAAACATTCAGTACTTC. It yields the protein CASSLVAPAKNIQYF.